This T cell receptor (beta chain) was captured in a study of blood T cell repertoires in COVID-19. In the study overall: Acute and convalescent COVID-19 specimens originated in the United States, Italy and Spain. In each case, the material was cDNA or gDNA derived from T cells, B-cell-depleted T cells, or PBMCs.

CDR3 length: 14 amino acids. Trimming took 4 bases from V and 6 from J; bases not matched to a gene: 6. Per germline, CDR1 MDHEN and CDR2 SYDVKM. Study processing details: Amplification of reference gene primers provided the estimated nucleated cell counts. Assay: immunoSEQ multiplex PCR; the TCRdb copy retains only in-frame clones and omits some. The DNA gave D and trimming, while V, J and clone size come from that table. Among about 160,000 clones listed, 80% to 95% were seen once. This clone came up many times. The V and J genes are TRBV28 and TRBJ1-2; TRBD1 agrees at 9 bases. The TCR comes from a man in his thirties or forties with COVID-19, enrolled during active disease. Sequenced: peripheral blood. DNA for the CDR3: TGTGCCAGCAGTTGGACACAGGGGGCTGATGGCTACACCTTC. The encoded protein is CASSWTQGADGYTF.